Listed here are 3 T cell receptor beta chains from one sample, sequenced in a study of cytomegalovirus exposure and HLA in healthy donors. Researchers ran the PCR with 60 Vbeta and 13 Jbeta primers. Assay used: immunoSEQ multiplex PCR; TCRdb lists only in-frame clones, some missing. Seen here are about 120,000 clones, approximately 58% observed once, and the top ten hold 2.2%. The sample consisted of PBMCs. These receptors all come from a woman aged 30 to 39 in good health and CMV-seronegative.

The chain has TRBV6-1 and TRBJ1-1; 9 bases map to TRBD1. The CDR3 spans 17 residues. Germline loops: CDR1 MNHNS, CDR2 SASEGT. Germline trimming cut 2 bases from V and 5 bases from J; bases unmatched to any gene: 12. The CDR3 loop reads CASSEFNRGLSRTEAFF. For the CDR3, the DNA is TGTGCCAGCAGTGAATTTAACAGGGGGCTTTCTAGGACTGAAGCTTTCTTT.

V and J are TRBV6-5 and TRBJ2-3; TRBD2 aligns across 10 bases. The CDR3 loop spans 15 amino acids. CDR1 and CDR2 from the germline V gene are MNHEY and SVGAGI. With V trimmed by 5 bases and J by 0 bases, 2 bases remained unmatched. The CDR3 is CASSPTSGSTDTQYF. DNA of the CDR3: TGTGCCAGCAGTCCGACTAGCGGGAGCACAGATACGCAGTATTTT.

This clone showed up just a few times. CDR3 sequence: CASSLAPSGGSREQYF. CDR3 DNA: TGTGCCAGCAGCTTAGCGCCCTCAGGGGGCTCGAGGGAGCAGTACTTC. The chain couples TRBV7-9 to TRBJ2-7; 8 nucleotides agree with TRBD1. V shed 0 bases and J 7 bases; nucleotides not matched to a gene: 11. This CDR3 comprises 16 residues. Germline CDR1 reads SEHNR; CDR2 reads FQNEAQ (reference sequence).